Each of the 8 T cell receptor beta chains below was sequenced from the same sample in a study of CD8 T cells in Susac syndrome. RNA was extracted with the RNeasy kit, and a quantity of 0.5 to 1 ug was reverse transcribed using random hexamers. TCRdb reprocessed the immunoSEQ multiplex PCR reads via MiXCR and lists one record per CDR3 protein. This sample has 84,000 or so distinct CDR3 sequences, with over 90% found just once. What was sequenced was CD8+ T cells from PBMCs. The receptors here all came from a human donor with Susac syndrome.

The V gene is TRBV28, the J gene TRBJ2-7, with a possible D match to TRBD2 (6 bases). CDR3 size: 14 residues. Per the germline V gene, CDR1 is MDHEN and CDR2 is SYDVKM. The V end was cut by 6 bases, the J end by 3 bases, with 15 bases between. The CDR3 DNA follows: TGTGCCAGCAGCGGTAGCGGAGCGGTCTACGAGCAGTACTTC. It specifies CASSGSGAVYEQYF.

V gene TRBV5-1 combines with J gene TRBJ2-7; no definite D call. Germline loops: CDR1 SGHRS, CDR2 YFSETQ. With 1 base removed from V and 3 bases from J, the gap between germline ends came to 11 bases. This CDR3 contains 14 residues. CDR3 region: CASSLSGSHYEQYF. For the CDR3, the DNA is TGCGCCAGCAGCTTGTCCGGATCTCACTACGAGCAGTACTTC.

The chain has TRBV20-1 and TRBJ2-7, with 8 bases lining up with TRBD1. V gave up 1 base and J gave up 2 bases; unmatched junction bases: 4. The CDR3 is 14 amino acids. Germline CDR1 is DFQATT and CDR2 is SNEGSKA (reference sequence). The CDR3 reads CSARGQGFAYEQYF. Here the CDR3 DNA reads TGCAGTGCTAGAGGACAGGGGTTTGCCTACGAGCAGTACTTC.

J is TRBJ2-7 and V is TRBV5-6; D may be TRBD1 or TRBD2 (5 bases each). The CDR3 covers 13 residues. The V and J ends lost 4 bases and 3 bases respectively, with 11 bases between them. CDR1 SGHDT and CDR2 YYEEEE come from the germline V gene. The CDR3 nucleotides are TGTGCCAGCAGCCCCGGGACCTACTACGAGCAGTACTTC. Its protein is CASSPGTYYEQYF.

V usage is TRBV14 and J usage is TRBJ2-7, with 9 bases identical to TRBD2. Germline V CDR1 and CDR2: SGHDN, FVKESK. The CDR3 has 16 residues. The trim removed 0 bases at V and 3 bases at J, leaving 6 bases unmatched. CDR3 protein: CASSQEQLAGHYEQYF. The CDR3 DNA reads TGTGCCAGCAGCCAAGAACAACTAGCGGGCCACTACGAGCAGTACTTC.

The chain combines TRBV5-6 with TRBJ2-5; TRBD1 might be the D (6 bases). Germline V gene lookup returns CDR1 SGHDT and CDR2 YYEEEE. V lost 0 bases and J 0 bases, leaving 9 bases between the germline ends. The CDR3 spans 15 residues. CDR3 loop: CASSLDREYQETQYF. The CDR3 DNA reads TGTGCCAGCAGCTTGGACAGGGAGTACCAAGAGACCCAGTACTTC. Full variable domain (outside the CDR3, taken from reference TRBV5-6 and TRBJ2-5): DAGVTQSPTHLIKTRGQQVTLRCSPKSGHDTVSWYQQALGQGPQFIFQYYEEEERQRGNFPDRFSGHQFPNYSSELNVNALLLGDSALYLCASSLDREYQETQYFGPGTRLLVL.

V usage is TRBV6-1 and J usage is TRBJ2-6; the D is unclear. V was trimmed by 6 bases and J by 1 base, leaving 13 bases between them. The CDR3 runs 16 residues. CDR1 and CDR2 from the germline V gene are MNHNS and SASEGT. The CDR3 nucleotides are TGTGCCAGCAGCAGCAGGTCCAGGTCTGGGGCCAACGTCCTGACTTTC. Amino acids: CASSSRSRSGANVLTF.

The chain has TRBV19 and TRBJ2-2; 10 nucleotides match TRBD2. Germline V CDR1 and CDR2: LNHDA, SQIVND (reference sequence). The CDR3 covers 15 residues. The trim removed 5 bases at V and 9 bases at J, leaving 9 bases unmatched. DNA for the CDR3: TGTGCCAGTAGTCCCGGGACTAGCGCATGGAGGGAGCTGTTTTTT. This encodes CASSPGTSAWRELFF.